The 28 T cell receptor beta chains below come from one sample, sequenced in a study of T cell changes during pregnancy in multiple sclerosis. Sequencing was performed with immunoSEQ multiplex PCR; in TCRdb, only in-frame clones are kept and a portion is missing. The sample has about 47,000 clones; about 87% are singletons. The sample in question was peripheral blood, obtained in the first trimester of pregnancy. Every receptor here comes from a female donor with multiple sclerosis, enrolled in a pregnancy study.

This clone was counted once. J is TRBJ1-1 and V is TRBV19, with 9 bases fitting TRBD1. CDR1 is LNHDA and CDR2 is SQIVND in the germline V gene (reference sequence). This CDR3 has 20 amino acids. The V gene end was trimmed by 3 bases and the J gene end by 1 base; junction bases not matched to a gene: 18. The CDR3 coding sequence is TGTGCCAGTAGTATTTTATTATGGTCCCCGACAGGGGGAGGGAACACTGAAGCTTTCTTT. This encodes CASSILLWSPTGGGNTEAFF. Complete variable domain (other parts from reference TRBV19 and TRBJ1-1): DGGITQSPKYLFRKEGQNVTLSCEQNLNHDAMYWYRQDPGQGLRLIYYSQIVNDFQKGDIAEGYSVSREKKESFPLTVTSAQKNPTAFYLCASSILLWSPTGGGNTEAFFGQGTRLTVV.

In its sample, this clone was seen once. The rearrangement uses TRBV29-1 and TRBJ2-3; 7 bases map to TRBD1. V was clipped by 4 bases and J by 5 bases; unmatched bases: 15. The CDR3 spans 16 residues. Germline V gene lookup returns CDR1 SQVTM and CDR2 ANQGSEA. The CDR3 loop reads CSVVGWGQPHLDTQYF. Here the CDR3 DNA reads TGCAGCGTTGTAGGGTGGGGACAGCCGCATTTAGATACGCAGTATTTT.

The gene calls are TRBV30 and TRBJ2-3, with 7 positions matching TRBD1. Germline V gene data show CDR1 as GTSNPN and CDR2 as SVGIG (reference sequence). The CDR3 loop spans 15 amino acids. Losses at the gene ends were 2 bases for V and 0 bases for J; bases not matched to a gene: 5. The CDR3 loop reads CAWSLQGFSTDTQYF. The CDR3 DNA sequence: TGTGCCTGGAGTTTACAGGGGTTTAGCACAGATACGCAGTATTTT.

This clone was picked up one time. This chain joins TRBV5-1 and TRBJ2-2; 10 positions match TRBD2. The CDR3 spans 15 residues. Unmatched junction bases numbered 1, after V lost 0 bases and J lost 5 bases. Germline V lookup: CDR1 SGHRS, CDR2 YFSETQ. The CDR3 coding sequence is TGCGCCAGCAGCTTGGTAGCGGGGGGAACCGGGGAGCTGTTTTTT. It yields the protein CASSLVAGGTGELFF.

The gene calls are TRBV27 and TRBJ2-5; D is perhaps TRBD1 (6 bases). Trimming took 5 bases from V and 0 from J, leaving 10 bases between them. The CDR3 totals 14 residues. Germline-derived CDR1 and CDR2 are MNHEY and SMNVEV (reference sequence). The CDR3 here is CASSKGTHQETQYF. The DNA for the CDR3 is TGTGCCAGCAGTAAAGGGACACACCAAGAGACCCAGTACTTC.

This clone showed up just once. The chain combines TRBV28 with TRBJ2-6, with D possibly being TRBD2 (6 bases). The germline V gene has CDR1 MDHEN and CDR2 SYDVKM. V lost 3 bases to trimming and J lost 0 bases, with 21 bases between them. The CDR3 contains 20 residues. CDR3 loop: CASSLHQDSPGGSGANVLTF. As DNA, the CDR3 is TGTGCCAGCAGTTTGCACCAGGACTCCCCCGGGGGCTCTGGGGCCAACGTCCTGACTTTC.

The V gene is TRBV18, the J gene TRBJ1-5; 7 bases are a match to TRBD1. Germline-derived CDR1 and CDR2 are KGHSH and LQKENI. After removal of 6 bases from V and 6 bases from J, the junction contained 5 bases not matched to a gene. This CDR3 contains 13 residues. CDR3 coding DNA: TGTGCCAGCTCCCCCGCAGGGGGTCAGCCCCAGCATTTT. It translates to CASSPAGGQPQHF.

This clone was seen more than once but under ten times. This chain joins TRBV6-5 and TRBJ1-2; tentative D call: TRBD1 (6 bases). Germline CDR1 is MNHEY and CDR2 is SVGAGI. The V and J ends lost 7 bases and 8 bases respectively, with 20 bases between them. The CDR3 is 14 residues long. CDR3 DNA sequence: TGTGCCAGCAAACGACAGGCCACCAGCCTAGGCTACACCTTC. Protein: CASKRQATSLGYTF.

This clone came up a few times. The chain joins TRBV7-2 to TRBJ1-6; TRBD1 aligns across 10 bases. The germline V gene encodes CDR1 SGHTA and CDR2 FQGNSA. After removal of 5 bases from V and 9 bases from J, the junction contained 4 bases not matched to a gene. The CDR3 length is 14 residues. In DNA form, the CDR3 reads TGTGCCAGCAGCATGGGACAGGGGAGTTCACCCCTCCACTTT. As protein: CASSMGQGSSPLHF.

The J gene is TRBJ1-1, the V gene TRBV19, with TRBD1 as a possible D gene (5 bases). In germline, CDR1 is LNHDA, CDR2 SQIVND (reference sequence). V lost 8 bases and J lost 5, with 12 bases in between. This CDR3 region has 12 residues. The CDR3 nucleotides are TGTGCCAGTTGCGGACACTTAACTGAAGCTTTCTTT. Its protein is CASCGHLTEAFF. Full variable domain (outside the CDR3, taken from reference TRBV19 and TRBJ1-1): DGGITQSPKYLFRKEGQNVTLSCEQNLNHDAMYWYRQDPGQGLRLIYYSQIVNDFQKGDIAEGYSVSREKKESFPLTVTSAQKNPTAFYLCASCGHLTEAFFGQGTRLTVV.

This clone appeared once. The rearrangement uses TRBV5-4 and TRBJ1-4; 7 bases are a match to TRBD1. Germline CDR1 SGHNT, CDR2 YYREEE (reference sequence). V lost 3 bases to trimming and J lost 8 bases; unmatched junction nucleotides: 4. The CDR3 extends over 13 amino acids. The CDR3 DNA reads TGTGCCAGCAGCTACAGGGGTGGGGAAAAACTGTTTTTT. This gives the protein CASSYRGGEKLFF.

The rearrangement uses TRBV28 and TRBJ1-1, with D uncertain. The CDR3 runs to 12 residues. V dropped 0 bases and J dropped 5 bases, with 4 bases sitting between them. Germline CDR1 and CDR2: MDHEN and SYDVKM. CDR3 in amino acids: CASSLWETEAFF. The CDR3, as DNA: TGTGCCAGCAGTTTATGGGAGACTGAAGCTTTCTTT.

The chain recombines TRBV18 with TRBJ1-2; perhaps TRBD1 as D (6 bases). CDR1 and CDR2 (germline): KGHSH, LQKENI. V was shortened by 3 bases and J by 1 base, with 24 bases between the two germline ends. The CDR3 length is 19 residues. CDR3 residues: CASSPRSGALSAVNYGYTF. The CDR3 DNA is TGTGCCAGCTCACCCCGATCAGGGGCGCTTTCGGCGGTTAACTATGGCTACACCTTC. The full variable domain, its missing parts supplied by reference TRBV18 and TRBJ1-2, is NAGVMQNPRHLVRRRGQEARLRCSPMKGHSHVYWYRQLPEEGLKFMVYLQKENIIDESGMPKERFSAEFPKEGPSILRIQQVVRGDSAAYFCASSPRSGALSAVNYGYTFGSGTRLTVV.

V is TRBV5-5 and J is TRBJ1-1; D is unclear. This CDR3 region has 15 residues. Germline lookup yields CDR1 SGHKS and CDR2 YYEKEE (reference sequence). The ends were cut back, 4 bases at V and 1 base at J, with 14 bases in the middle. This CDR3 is CASSPPSEWNTEAFF. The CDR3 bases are TGTGCCAGCAGCCCCCCTTCGGAGTGGAACACTGAAGCTTTCTTT.

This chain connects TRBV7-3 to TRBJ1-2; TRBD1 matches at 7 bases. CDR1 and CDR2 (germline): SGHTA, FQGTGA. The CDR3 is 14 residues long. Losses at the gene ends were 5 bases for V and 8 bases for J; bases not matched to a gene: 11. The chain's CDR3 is CASSPGRGPYGYTF. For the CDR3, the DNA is TGTGCCAGCAGCCCCGGGAGGGGGCCATACGGCTACACCTTC.

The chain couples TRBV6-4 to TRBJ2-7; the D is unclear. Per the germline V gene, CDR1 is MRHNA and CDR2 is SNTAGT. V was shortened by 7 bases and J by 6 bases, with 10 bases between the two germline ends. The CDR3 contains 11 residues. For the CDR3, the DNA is TGTGCCAGCACACCCCGAGGCGAGCAGTACTTC. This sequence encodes CASTPRGEQYF.

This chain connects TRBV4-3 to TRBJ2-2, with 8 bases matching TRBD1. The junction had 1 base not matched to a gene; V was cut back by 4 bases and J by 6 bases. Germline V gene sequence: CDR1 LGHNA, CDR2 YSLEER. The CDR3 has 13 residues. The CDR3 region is CASSPQGAGELFF. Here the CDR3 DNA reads TGCGCCAGCAGCCCACAGGGGGCCGGGGAGCTGTTTTTT.

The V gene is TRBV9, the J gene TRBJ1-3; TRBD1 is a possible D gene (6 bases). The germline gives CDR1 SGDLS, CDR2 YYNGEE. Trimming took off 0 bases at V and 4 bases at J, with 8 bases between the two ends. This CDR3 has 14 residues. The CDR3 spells CASSVAGQGNTIYF. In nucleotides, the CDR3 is TGTGCCAGCAGCGTAGCCGGACAGGGAAACACCATATATTTT.

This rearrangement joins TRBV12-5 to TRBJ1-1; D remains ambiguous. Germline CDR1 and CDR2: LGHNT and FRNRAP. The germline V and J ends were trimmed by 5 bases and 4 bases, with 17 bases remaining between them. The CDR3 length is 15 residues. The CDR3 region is CASGPTRASGTEAFF. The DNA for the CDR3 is TGTGCTAGTGGTCCGACCAGAGCGAGCGGCACTGAAGCTTTCTTT.

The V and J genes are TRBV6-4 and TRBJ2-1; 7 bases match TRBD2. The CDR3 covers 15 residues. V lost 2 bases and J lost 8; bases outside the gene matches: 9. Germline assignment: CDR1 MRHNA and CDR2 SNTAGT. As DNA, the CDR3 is TGTGCCAGCAGTGACCGGGGGGAGGCTGGGGATGAGCAGTTCTTC. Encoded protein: CASSDRGEAGDEQFF.

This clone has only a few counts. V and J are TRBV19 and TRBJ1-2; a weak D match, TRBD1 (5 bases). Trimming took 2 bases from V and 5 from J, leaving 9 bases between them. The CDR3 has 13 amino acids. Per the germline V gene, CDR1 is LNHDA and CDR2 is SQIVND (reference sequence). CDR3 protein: CASSIQGMYGYTF. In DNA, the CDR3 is TGTGCCAGTAGTATACAGGGAATGTATGGCTACACCTTC.

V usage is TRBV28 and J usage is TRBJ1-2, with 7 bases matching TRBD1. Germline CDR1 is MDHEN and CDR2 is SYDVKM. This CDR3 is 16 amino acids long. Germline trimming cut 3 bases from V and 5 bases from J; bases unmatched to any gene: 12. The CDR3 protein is CASSFQRGGGLYGYTF. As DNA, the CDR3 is TGTGCCAGCAGTTTTCAGAGAGGGGGCGGGTTATATGGCTACACCTTC.

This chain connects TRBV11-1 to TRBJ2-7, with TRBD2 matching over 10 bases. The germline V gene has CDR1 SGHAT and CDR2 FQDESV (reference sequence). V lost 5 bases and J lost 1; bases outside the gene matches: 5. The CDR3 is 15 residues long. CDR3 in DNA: TGTGCCAGCAGCCCGGGACTAGCGAGATCCTACGAGCAGTACTTC. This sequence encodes CASSPGLARSYEQYF.

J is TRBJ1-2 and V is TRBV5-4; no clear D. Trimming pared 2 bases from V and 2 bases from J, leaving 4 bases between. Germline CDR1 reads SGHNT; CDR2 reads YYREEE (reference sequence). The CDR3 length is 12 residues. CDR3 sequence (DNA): TGTGCCAGCAGCTTCCAGAACTATGGCTACACCTTC. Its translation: CASSFQNYGYTF.

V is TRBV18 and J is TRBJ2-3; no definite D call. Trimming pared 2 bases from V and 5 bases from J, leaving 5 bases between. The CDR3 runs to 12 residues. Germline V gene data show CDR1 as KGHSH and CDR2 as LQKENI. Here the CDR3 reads CASSPTKDTQYF. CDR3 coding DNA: TGTGCCAGCTCACCAACTAAAGATACGCAGTATTTT.

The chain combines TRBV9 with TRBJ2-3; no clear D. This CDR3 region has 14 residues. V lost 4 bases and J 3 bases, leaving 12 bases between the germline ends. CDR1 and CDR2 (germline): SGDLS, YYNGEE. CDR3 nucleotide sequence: TGTGCCAGCAGCCCTCCCGAAGCGACAGATACGCAGTATTTT. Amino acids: CASSPPEATDTQYF.

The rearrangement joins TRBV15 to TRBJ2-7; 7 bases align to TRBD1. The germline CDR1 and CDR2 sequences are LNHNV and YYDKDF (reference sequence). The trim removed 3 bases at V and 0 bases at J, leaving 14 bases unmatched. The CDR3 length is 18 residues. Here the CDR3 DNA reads TGTGCCACCAGCAGTACGGGGTTTTCCGGGACAGTCTCCTACGAGCAGTACTTC. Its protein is CATSSTGFSGTVSYEQYF. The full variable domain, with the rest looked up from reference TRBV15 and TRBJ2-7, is DAMVIQNPRYQVTQFGKPVTLSCSQTLNHNVMYWYQQKSSQAPKLLFHYYDKDFNNEADTPDNFQSRRPNTSFCFLDIRSPGLGDTAMYLCATSSTGFSGTVSYEQYFGPGTRLTVT.

Here the CDR3 DNA reads TGCAGCGCTACGGGGGGACTAGCCAAAAACATTCAGTACTTC. Amino acids: CSATGGLAKNIQYF. The rearrangement uses TRBV29-1 and TRBJ2-4; 7 bases fit TRBD2. Germline trimming cut 7 bases from V and 0 bases from J; bases unmatched to any gene: 6. The length of the CDR3 is 14 residues. Germline CDR1 SQVTM, CDR2 ANQGSEA.